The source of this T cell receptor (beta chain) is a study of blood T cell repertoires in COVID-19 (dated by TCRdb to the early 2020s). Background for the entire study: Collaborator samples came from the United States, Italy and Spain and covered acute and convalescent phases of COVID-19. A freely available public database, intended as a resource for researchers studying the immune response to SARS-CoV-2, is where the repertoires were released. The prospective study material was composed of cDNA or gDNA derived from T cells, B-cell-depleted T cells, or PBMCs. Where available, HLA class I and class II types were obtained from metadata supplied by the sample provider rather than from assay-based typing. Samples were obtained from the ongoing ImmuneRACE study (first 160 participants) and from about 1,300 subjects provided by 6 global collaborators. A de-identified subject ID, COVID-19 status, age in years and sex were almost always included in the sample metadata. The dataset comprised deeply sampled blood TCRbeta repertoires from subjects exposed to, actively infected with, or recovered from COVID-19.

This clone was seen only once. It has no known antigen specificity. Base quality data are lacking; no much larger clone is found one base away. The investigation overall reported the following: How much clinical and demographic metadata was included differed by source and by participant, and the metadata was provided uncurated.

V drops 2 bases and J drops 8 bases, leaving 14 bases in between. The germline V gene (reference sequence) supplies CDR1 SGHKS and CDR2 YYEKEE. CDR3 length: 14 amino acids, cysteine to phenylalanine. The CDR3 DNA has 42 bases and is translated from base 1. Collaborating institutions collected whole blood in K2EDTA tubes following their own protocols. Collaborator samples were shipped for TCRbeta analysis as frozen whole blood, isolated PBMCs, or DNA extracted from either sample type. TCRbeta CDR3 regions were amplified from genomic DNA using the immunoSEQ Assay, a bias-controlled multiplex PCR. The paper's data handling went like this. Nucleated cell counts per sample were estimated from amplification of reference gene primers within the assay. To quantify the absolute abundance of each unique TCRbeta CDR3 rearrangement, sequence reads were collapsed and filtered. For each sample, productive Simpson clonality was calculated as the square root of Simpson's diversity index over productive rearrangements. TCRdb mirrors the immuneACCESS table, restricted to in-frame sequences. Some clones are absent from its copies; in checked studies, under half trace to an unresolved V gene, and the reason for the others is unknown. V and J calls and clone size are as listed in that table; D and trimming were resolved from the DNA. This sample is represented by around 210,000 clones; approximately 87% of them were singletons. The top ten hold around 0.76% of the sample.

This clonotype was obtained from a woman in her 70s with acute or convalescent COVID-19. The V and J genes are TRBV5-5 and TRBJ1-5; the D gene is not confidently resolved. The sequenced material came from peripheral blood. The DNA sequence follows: TGTGCCAGCAGCTTCTCTATGGTGTTGAAGCCCCAGCATTTT. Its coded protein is CASSFSMVLKPQHF.